This record concerns one T cell receptor (beta chain) sequence. This entry comes from a study of T cells expressing NK-cell markers. Looking at the study overall: Investigators obtained TCR beta repertoires from sorted CD3+CD56+NKG2C+, CD3+CD56+NKG2C- and CD3+CD56-NKG2C+ T cells.

Germline lookup yields CDR1 SGHVS and CDR2 FQNEAQ. This CDR3 is 13 amino acids long. Reprocessing the 5' RACE reads, TCRdb reports a single entry for every CDR3 protein and omits DNA. The sample holds roughly 160,000 distinct CDR3 sequences. The rearrangement links TRBV7-8 to TRBJ2-5; TCRdb reports TRBD1, a call that lacks DNA to check it against. The sample was blood T cells: a sorted CD56 or NKG2C T cell subset, CD4+ or CD8+ T cells, or bulk PBMC T cells (not recorded which). This sequence originates from a man aged 18-69 years in good health. CDR3 protein: CASSLVWGETQYF.